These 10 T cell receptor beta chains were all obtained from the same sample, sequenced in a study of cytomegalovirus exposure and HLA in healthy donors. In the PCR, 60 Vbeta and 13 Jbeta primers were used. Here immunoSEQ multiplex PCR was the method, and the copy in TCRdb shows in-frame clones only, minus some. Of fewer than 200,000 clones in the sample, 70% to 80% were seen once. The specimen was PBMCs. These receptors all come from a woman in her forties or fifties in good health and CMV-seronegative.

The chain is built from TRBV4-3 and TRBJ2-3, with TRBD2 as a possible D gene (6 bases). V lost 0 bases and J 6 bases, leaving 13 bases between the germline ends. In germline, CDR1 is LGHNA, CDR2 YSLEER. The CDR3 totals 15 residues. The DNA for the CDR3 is TGCGCCAGCAGCCAAGATAATCGGGGGTGGGATACGCAGTATTTT. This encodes CASSQDNRGWDTQYF.

DNA of the CDR3: TGCAGCGTACAGGGGGCAACTAATGAAAAACTGTTTTTT. Its translation: CSVQGATNEKLFF. The rearrangement links TRBV29-1 to TRBJ1-4; 8 nucleotides agree with TRBD1. V was pared by 6 bases and J by 0 bases, with 0 bases of the junction left unmatched. Germline CDR1 and CDR2: SQVTM and ANQGSEA. The CDR3 length is 13 residues.

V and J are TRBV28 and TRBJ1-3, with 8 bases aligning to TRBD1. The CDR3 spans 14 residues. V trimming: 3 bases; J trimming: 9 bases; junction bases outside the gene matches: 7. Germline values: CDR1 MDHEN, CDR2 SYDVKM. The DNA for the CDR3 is TGTGCCAGCAGTTTTCCAGGGGGCCTAATCACCATATATTTT. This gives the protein CASSFPGGLITIYF.

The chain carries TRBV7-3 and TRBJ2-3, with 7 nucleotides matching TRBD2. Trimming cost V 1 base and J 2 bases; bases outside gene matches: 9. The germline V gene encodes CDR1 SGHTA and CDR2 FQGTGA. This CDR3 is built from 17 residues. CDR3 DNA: TGTGCCAGCAGCTTAAGGAGGGGAGGGCCCCTCACAGATACGCAGTATTTT. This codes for CASSLRRGGPLTDTQYF.

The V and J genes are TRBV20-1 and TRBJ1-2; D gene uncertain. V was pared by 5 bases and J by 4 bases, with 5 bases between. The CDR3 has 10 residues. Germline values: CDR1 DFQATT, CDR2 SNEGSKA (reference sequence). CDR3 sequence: CSAPFYGYTF. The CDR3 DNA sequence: TGCAGTGCTCCTTTCTATGGCTACACCTTC.

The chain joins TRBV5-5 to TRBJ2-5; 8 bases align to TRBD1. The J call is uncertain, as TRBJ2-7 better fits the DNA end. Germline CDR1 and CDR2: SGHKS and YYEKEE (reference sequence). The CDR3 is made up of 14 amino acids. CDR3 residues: CASRAPGQAYEQYF. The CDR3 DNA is TGTGCCAGCAGAGCACCGGGACAGGCCTACGAGCAGTACTTC.

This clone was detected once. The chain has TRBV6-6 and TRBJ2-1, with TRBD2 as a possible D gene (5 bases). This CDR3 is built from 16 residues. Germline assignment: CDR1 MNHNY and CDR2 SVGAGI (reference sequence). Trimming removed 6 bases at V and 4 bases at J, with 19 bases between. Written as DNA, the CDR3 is TGTGCCAGCAGGTGGTCAGGTGAGGGAGCGTACAATGAGCAGTTCTTC. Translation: CASRWSGEGAYNEQFF.

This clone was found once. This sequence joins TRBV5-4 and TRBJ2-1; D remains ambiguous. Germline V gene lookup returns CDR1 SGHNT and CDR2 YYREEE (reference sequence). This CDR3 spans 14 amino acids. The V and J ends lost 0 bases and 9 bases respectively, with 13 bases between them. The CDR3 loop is CASSLDLGSGEQFF. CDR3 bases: TGTGCCAGCAGCTTGGATCTCGGGTCTGGTGAGCAGTTCTTC.

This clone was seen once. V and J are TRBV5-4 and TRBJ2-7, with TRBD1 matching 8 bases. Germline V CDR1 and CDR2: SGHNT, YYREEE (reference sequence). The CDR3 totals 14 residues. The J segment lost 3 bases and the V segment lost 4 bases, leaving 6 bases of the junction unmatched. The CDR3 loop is CASSPGGDYYEQYF. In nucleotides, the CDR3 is TGTGCCAGCAGCCCAGGGGGCGACTACTACGAGCAGTACTTC.

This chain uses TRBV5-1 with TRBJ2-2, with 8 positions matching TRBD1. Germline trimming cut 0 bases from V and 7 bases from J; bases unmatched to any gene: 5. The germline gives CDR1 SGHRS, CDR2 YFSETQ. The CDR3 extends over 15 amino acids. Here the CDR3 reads CASSLVQGAGGELFF. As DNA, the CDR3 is TGCGCCAGCAGCTTGGTCCAGGGGGCAGGCGGGGAGCTGTTTTTT.